This T cell receptor (beta chain) was recorded in a study of T cell changes during pregnancy in multiple sclerosis. The germline V gene has CDR1 GTSNPN and CDR2 SVGIG (reference sequence). The CDR3 totals 14 residues. Trimming took 0 bases from V and 5 from J, leaving 14 bases between them. Assay: immunoSEQ multiplex PCR; the TCRdb copy retains only in-frame clones and omits some. The sample holds around 52,000 clones, about 90% seen once. This material consisted of CD4+ T cells from peripheral blood mononuclear cells, taken in the second trimester of pregnancy. This TCR was recovered from a female donor with multiple sclerosis, enrolled in a pregnancy study. The chain recombines TRBV30 with TRBJ2-7; weak D call: TRBD1 (5 bases). The DNA of the CDR3 is TGTGCCTGGAGTGTTTTAGTCAGGGCGGACGAGCAGTACTTC. Translated, it gives CAWSVLVRADEQYF. Variable domain in full (rest from reference TRBV30 and TRBJ2-7): SQTIHQWPATLVQPVGSPLSLECTVEGTSNPNLYWYRQAAGRGLQLLFYSVGIGQISSEVPQNLSASRPQDRQFILSSKKLLLSDSGFYLCAWSVLVRADEQYFGPGTRLTVT.